This T cell receptor (beta chain) was documented in a study of T-cell reconstitution after alpha-beta-depleted transplantation in children. This clonotype has a handful of counts. A library of TCRbeta sequences, prepared with unique molecular identifiers, was generated. TCRdb passed the PCR reads through MiXCR, listing each CDR3 protein once. The sample comprises 400,000 to 500,000 distinct CDR3 sequences, about 11% of which are singletons, and roughly 5% rests with the top ten. CDR1 and CDR2 from the germline V gene are SGHTA and FQGTGA. The CDR3 is made up of 18 amino acids. After removal of 0 bases from V and 9 bases from J, the junction contained 14 bases not matched to a gene.

The material sequenced was PBMCs from the stem cell graft donor, taken from the stem cell graft. This sequence originates from a human donor who donated a stem cell graft to a child with acute myeloid leukemia. The chain is built from TRBV7-3 and TRBJ2-1, with TRBD2 matching 10 bases. The DNA of the CDR3 is TGTGCCAGCAGCTTAACATTCCAGGGGCTAGCGGGAGAAGGTGAGCAGTTCTTC. This encodes CASSLTFQGLAGEGEQFF.